Listed below are T cell receptor beta chains from one sample, sequenced in a study of cytomegalovirus exposure and HLA in healthy donors. The data were produced by immunoSEQ multiplex PCR, yet TCRdb's version contains in-frame clones alone and is incomplete. Here the sample table reports 100,000 to 150,000 clones. The sample taken for sequencing was PBMCs. Every receptor here comes from a man aged 25 to 45 in good health and CMV-seronegative. The CDR3 runs from the conserved cysteine through the conserved F or W. The D gene is left open where the match is weak.

TRBJ2-7 | TRBV14 | TRBD2 | TGTGCCAGCAGCCCTCTAGCGGATGGGATTTACGAGCAGTACTTC | CASSPLADGIYEQYF
TRBJ1-1 | TRBV27 | - | TGTGCCAGCAGGGTTATAGGGGGTTTGAACACTGAAGCTTTCTTT | CASRVIGGLNTEAFF
TRBJ2-3 | TRBV28 | TRBD2 | TGTGCCAGCAGTCCCCCGGGACTAGCGGACCACACAGATACGCAGTATTTT | CASSPPGLADHTDTQYF
TRBJ1-1 | TRBV7-9 | TRBD1 | TGTGCCAGCAGCTCGGGACAGATTAACACTGAAGCTTTCTTT | CASSSGQINTEAFF
TRBJ1-2 | TRBV4-1 | - | TGCGCCAGCAGCCAAATTTCTACAGGTATCTATGGCTACACCTTC | CASSQISTGIYGYTF
TRBJ1-5 | TRBV28 | - | TGTGCCAGCAGTTTACCCCTCCAGCCCCAGCATTTT | CASSLPLQPQHF
TRBJ2-7 | TRBV10-3 | - | TGTGCCATCAGTACAATAGCGGCGGCCTACGAGCAGTACTTC | CAISTIAAAYEQYF
TRBJ2-1 | TRBV6-4 | TRBD1 | TGTGCCAGCAGTGCGGGACAGGACTACAATGAGCAGTTCTTC | CASSAGQDYNEQFF
TRBJ1-2 | TRBV28 | TRBD1 | TGTGCCAGCAGCCCCGGACAGGTTCACTATGGCTACACCTTC | CASSPGQVHYGYTF
TRBJ1-2 | TRBV6-1 | - | TGTGCCAGCAGCGAGGGGGACCAAGGTGGCTACACCTTC | CASSEGDQGGYTF
TRBJ1-1 | TRBV19 | TRBD1 | TGTGCCAGTAGTATAGGGACAGGGTCAAACACTGAAGCTTTCTTT | CASSIGTGSNTEAFF
TRBJ2-1 | TRBV27 | - | TGTGCCAGCAGTCGCCCCGGACAGTACAATGAGCAGTTCTTC | CASSRPGQYNEQFF
TRBJ1-2 | TRBV7-6 | TRBD1 | TGTGCCAGCAGCTTAGAGGCAGGGGGCGGCTACACCTTC | CASSLEAGGGYTF
TRBJ2-3 | TRBV27 | TRBD2 | TGTGCCAGCAGTTTATCTATGGTAGCGGGAGATACGCAGTATTTT | CASSLSMVAGDTQYF
TRBJ2-7 | TRBV28 | TRBD1 | TGTGCCAGCTGGTCAACAGGGGGCGAGTACAACGAGCAGTACTTC | CASWSTGGEYNEQYF
TRBJ2-7 | TRBV10-2 | TRBD2 | TGCGCCAGCAGTGAGCGGGGGGGGCAGTACTTC | CASSERGGQYF
TRBJ2-7 | TRBV10-2 | TRBD2 | TGCGCCAGCTCCGGGCTAGCGGGAGAGGGGGGGGCGTACGAGCAGTACTTC | CASSGLAGEGGAYEQYF
TRBJ2-2 | TRBV6-1 | - | TGTGCCAGCAGTTATGCGAACACCGGGGAGCTGTTTTTT | CASSYANTGELFF
TRBJ2-1 | TRBV4-1 | TRBD2 | TGCGCCAGCAGCCAAGCACCGGACAATACCCTAGCGGGACGATTCTTC | CASSQAPDNTLAGRFF
TRBJ1-1 | TRBV29-1 | TRBD1 | TGCAGCGTACTCCGGACAGGGGGGAACACTGAAGCTTTCTTT | CSVLRTGGNTEAFF
TRBJ2-1 | TRBV5-1 | TRBD2 | TGCGCCAGCAGCTTGGGAGCGGGAGGAGCCTACAATGAGCAGTTCTTC | CASSLGAGGAYNEQFF
TRBJ1-2 | TRBV28 | - | TGTGCCAGCAGCGCCCACAGGGTGAATACCTATGGCTACACCTTC | CASSAHRVNTYGYTF